Below, 4 T cell receptor beta chains from the same sample are listed, as sequenced in a study of T-cell memory formation after mild COVID-19. TCRdb reprocessed the 5' RACE reads via MiXCR and lists one record per CDR3 protein. The sample contains almost 550,000 distinct CDR3 sequences, roughly 20% of which appear only once. The specimen was PBMCs or a T cell subset sorted from them (not recorded which). These receptors came from an adult woman who had mild COVID-19 (a few samples of this study predate the infection). Cell type and time point are not known.

This clonotype was counted a few times. V gene TRBV4-2 combines with J gene TRBJ2-7; 10 bases are shared with TRBD1. The CDR3 extends over 14 amino acids. The germline V gene encodes CDR1 LGHNA and CDR2 YNFKEQ. V shed 6 bases and J 4 bases; nucleotides not matched to a gene: 6. The CDR3 DNA follows: TGTGCCAGCAGACCCGGGACAGGGGAATACGAGCAGTACTTC. Translation gives CASRPGTGEYEQYF.

The genes are TRBV10-3 and TRBJ1-1; 7 bases match TRBD1. The CDR3 extends over 14 amino acids. After removal of 4 bases from V and 7 bases from J, the junction contained 9 bases not matched to a gene. Germline V CDR1 and CDR2: ENHRY, SYGVKD. CDR3 coding DNA: TGTGCCATCAGTGTAGGGACAGCTAAGTATGAAGCTTTCTTT. Amino acid sequence: CAISVGTAKYEAFF.

The CDR3 DNA follows: TGCGCCAGCAGCCTGGGGGGGGAAAGCAATCAGCCCCAGCATTTT. Protein sequence: CASSLGGESNQPQHF. The rearrangement uses TRBV5-1 and TRBJ1-5; a possible D gene is TRBD1 (5 bases). V lost 4 bases and J 1 base, leaving 12 bases between the germline ends. The CDR3 consists of 15 residues. Germline loops: CDR1 SGHRS, CDR2 YFSETQ. The full variable domain, completed using reference TRBV5-1 and TRBJ1-5, is KAGVTQTPRYLIKTRGQQVTLSCSPISGHRSVSWYQQTPGQGLQFLFEYFSETQRNKGNFPGRFSGRQFSNSRSEMNVSTLELGDSALYLCASSLGGESNQPQHFGDGTRLSIL.

The genes are TRBV7-2 and TRBJ2-2; D is perhaps TRBD1 (6 bases). The V gene's germline CDR1 is SGHTA and CDR2 FQGNSA. The CDR3 runs to 16 residues. The V end was cut by 5 bases, the J end by 1 base, with 14 bases between. The CDR3 nucleotides read TGTGCCAGCAGCCTCCGCCGGGACAAGAACACCGGGGAGCTGTTTTTT. Its translation: CASSLRRDKNTGELFF. Together with reference TRBV7-2 and TRBJ2-2, the CDR3 gives the full variable domain: GAGVSQSPSNKVTEKGKDVELRCDPISGHTALYWYRQSLGQGLEFLIYFQGNSAPDKSGLPSDRFSAERTGGSVSTLTIQRTQQEDSAVYLCASSLRRDKNTGELFFGEGSRLTVL.